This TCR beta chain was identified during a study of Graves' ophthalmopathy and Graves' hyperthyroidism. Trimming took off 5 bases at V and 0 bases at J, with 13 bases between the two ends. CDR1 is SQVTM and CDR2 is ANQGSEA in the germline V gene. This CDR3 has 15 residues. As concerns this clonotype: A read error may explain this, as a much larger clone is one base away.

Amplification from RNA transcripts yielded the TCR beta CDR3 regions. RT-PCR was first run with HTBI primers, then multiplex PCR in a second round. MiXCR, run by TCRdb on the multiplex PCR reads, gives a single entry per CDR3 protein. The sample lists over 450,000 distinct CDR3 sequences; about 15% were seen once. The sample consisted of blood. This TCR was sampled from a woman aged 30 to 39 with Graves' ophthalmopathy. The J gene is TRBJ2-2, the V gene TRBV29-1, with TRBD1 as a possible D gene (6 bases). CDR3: CSVQADSANTGELFF. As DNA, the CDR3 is TGCAGCGTTCAGGCGGACAGCGCGAACACCGGGGAGCTGTTTTTT.